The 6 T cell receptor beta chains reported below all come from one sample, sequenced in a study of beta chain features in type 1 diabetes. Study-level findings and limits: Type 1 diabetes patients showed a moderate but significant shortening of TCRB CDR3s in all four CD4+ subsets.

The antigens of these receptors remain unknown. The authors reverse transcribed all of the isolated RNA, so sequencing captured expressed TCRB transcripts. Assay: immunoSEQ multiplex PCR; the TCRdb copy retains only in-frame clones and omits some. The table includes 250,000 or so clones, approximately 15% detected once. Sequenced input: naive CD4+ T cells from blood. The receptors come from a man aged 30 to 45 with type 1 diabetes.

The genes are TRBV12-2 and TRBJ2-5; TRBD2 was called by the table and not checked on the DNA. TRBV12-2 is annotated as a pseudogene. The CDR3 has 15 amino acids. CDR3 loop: CASRLRGQLEETQYF. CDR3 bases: TGTGCAAGTCGCTTGCGGGGGCAATTAGAAGAGACCCAGTACTTC.

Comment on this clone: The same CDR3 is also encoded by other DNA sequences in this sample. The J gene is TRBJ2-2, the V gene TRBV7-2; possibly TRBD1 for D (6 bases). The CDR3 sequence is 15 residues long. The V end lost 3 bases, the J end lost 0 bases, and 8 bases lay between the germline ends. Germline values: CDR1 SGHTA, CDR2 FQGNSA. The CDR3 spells CASSLAGANTGELFF. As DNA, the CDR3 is TGTGCCAGCAGCTTGGCAGGGGCGAACACCGGGGAGCTGTTTTTT.

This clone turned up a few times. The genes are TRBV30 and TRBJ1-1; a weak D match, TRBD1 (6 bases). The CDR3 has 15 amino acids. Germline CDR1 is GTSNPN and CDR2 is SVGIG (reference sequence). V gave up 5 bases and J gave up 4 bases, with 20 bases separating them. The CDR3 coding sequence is TGTGCCTGGTTAGGGGCAGGGCAGGGGCCCACTGAAGCTTTCTTT. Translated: CAWLGAGQGPTEAFF.

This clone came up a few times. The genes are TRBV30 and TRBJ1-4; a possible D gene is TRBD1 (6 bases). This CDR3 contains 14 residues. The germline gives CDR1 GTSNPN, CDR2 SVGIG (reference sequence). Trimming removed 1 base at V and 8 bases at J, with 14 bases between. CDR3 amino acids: CAWSEKGEGEKLFF. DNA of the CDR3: TGTGCCTGGAGTGAAAAGGGGGAAGGAGAAAAACTGTTTTTT.

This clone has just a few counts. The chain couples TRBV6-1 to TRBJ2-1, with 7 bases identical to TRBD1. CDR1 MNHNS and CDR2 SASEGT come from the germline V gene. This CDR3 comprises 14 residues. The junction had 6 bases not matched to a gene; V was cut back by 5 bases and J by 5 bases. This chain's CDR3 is CASSWGTANNEQFF. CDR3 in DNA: TGTGCCAGCAGTTGGGGGACAGCCAACAATGAGCAGTTCTTC.

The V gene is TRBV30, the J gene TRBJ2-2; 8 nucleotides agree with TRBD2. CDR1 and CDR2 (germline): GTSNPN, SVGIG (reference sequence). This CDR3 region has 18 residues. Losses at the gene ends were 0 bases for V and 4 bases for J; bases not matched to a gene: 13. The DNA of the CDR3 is TGTGCCTGGAGTGTACTCAGGATGAGCGGGAGTAGCACCGGGGAGCTGTTTTTT. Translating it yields CAWSVLRMSGSSTGELFF.